The 20 T cell receptor beta chains below come from one sample, sequenced in a study of blood T cell repertoires in COVID-19. This table comes from immunoSEQ multiplex PCR, and its TCRdb copy is limited to in-frame clones, with some not included. The repertoire holds approximately 340,000 clones, with approximately 91% as singletons. Sample: PBMCs or T cells enriched from blood (not recorded which). These receptors all come from a woman aged 40 to 55 who had been exposed to COVID-19.

The V call is TRBV19, the J call TRBJ1-2; D uncertain. CDR3 length equals 15 residues. Germline-derived CDR1 and CDR2 are LNHDA and SQIVND (reference sequence). Trimming removed 7 bases from V and 0 bases from J, with 15 bases in between. CDR3 in amino acids: CASTTKAGANYGYTF. In DNA, the CDR3 is TGTGCCAGTACTACAAAAGCGGGAGCTAACTATGGCTACACCTTC.

V and J are TRBV2 and TRBJ2-7; D might be TRBD2 (5 bases). V lost 3 bases to trimming and J lost 1 base, with 10 bases between them. Germline CDR1 is SNHLY and CDR2 is FYNNEI. The CDR3 is 14 amino acids. The CDR3 is CASSDASGSYEQYF. DNA for the CDR3: TGTGCCAGCAGTGACGCCAGCGGTTCCTACGAGCAGTACTTC.

The chain employs TRBV5-1 and TRBJ1-1; the D gene is possibly TRBD1 (5 bases). This CDR3 is 17 amino acids long. Trimming removed 2 bases at V and 6 bases at J, with 23 bases between. In germline, CDR1 is SGHRS, CDR2 YFSETQ. The CDR3 loop is CASSFRGLTPEGSEAFF. In nucleotides, the CDR3 is TGCGCCAGCAGCTTTAGGGGACTGACCCCGGAGGGATCTGAAGCTTTCTTT.

V gene TRBV18 combines with J gene TRBJ2-1, with 12 bases aligning to TRBD2. This CDR3 has 16 residues. J gave up 7 bases and V 3 bases, and 7 bases lay outside the gene matches. Germline CDR1 reads KGHSH; CDR2 reads LQKENI. DNA of the CDR3: TGTGCCAGCTCACCTCCTAGCGGGGGGGCCGGAAATGAGCAGTTCTTC. It is translated as CASSPPSGGAGNEQFF. Together with reference TRBV18 and TRBJ2-1, the CDR3 gives the full variable domain: NAGVMQNPRHLVRRRGQEARLRCSPMKGHSHVYWYRQLPEEGLKFMVYLQKENIIDESGMPKERFSAEFPKEGPSILRIQQVVRGDSAAYFCASSPPSGGAGNEQFFGPGTRLTVL.

The chain has TRBV9 and TRBJ2-3, with 9 bases aligning to TRBD2. V lost 3 bases and J lost 1; bases outside the gene matches: 0. The CDR3 covers 14 residues. The germline CDR1 and CDR2 sequences are SGDLS and YYNGEE. Written as DNA, the CDR3 is TGTGCCAGCAGCGCTAGCGGGGGCACAGATACGCAGTATTTT. Its protein is CASSASGGTDTQYF.

The chain recombines TRBV11-2 with TRBJ1-1, with TRBD1 matching over 7 bases. Trimming removed 5 bases from V and 2 bases from J; junction bases left unmatched: 11. CDR1 and CDR2 from the germline V gene are SGHAT and FQNNGV. The CDR3 extends over 16 amino acids. CDR3 bases: TGTGCCAGCAGCCAACGGGGACAGAACTTAAACACTGAAGCTTTCTTT. Amino acids: CASSQRGQNLNTEAFF. The complete variable domain, with remaining parts taken from reference TRBV11-2 and TRBJ1-1, reads EAGVAQSPRYKIIEKRQSVAFWCNPISGHATLYWYQQILGQGPKLLIQFQNNGVVDDSQLPKDRFSAERLKGVDSTLKIQPAKLEDSAVYLCASSQRGQNLNTEAFFGQGTRLTVV.

The gene calls are TRBV19 and TRBJ1-2, with 9 bases lining up with TRBD1. V shed 6 bases and J 9 bases; nucleotides not matched to a gene: 11. Germline V gene lookup returns CDR1 LNHDA and CDR2 SQIVND (reference sequence). This CDR3 is 14 amino acids long. CDR3 amino acids: CASSAKGTGSRYTF. In DNA, the CDR3 is TGTGCCAGTAGCGCCAAAGGGACAGGGAGCCGCTACACCTTC. Full variable domain (missing parts from reference TRBV19 and TRBJ1-2): DGGITQSPKYLFRKEGQNVTLSCEQNLNHDAMYWYRQDPGQGLRLIYYSQIVNDFQKGDIAEGYSVSREKKESFPLTVTSAQKNPTAFYLCASSAKGTGSRYTFGSGTRLTVV.

This chain connects TRBV10-3 to TRBJ2-3; 8 bases line up with TRBD2. CDR1 and CDR2 from the germline V gene are ENHRY and SYGVKD. CDR3 length: 13 amino acids. Trimming took 9 bases from V and 6 from J; bases not matched to a gene: 8. The CDR3: CAIKRGGGDTQYF. The DNA of the CDR3 is TGTGCCATAAAGAGGGGCGGGGGGGATACGCAGTATTTT.

The rearrangement uses TRBV6-5 and TRBJ1-2; 8 bases are a match to TRBD1. Germline assignment: CDR1 MNHEY and CDR2 SVGAGI. The junction had 4 bases not matched to a gene; V was cut back by 5 bases and J by 2 bases. CDR3 size: 14 residues. CDR3 sequence (DNA): TGTGCCAGCAGTAGGACAGGGACCAACTATGGCTACACCTTC. It codes for CASSRTGTNYGYTF.

This clone was recorded only once. The rearrangement joins TRBV19 to TRBJ2-5; 9 bases agree with TRBD2. The CDR3 spans 13 residues. With 11 bases clipped from V and 6 bases from J, the junction kept 10 bases outside the gene matches. Germline loops: CDR1 LNHDA, CDR2 SQIVND (reference sequence). The CDR3 here is CACGGTSRQTQYF. CDR3 DNA sequence: TGTGCCTGTGGAGGGACTAGCAGGCAGACCCAGTACTTC.

This clone appeared a single time. The DNA of the CDR3 is TGTGCCAGCAGCAGCTCCACTCCGAGGGGGAATAATCAGCCCCAGCATTTT. Translated, it gives CASSSSTPRGNNQPQHF. The chain links TRBV7-9 to TRBJ1-5, with D possibly being TRBD1 (6 bases). CDR1 and CDR2 (germline): SEHNR, FQNEAQ (reference sequence). Trimming shortened V by 5 bases and J by 4 bases, and 21 bases separated the two germline ends. This CDR3 is built from 17 residues.

This rearrangement joins TRBV5-1 to TRBJ1-2, with 11 bases lining up with TRBD1. V shed 6 bases and J 10 bases; nucleotides not matched to a gene: 5. Germline V gives CDR1 SGHRS, CDR2 YFSETQ. CDR3 length equals 12 residues. Here the CDR3 DNA reads TGCGCCAGCACCGGGGACAGGGGGTACTACACCTTC. Translating it yields CASTGDRGYYTF.

V is TRBV3-1 (or the pseudogene TRBV3-2) and J is TRBJ1-6, with 11 bases aligning to TRBD1. V was pared by 4 bases and J by 10 bases, with 15 bases of the junction left unmatched. CDR1 LGHDT and CDR2 YNNKEL come from the germline V gene (reference sequence). CDR3 length: 18 amino acids. The DNA for the CDR3 is TGTGCCAGCAGCCTTTGGGACAGGGGGTCCCCACTCTGGTCACCCCTCCACTTT. As protein: CASSLWDRGSPLWSPLHF.

This clone was seen a single time. This chain uses TRBV30 with TRBJ2-5; 9 positions match TRBD1. V dropped 1 base and J dropped 2; count of bases not matched to a gene: 5. Per the germline V gene, CDR1 is GTSNPN and CDR2 is SVGIG (reference sequence). The CDR3 is made up of 15 amino acids. CDR3 residues: CAWSGGQGPQETQYF. CDR3 nucleotide sequence: TGTGCCTGGAGTGGGGGACAGGGACCGCAAGAGACCCAGTACTTC.

The gene calls are TRBV5-4 and TRBJ1-1; 7 bases align to TRBD1. V shed 4 bases and J 5 bases; nucleotides not matched to a gene: 8. CDR1 and CDR2 from the germline V gene are SGHNT and YYREEE (reference sequence). The CDR3 covers 14 residues. CDR3 protein: CASSKADRVTEAFF. CDR3 DNA: TGTGCCAGCAGCAAAGCTGACAGGGTGACTGAAGCTTTCTTT.

The chain combines TRBV5-4 with TRBJ2-2; the D is unclear. Germline V gene data show CDR1 as SGHNT and CDR2 as YYREEE (reference sequence). The CDR3 totals 15 residues. Trimming shortened V by 4 bases and J by 5 bases, and 15 bases separated the two germline ends. The CDR3 region is CASSPLPVVTGELFF. CDR3 sequence (DNA): TGTGCCAGCAGCCCTCTTCCCGTTGTTACCGGGGAGCTGTTTTTT.

The J gene is TRBJ2-7, the V gene TRBV18; TRBD1 matches 7 bases. V was pared by 6 bases and J by 7 bases, with 9 bases of the junction left unmatched. Germline lookup yields CDR1 KGHSH and CDR2 LQKENI. The CDR3 extends over 13 amino acids. The CDR3 nucleotides read TGTGCCAGCTCGGCAGGGGGATTCGGGGAGCAGTACTTC. The encoded protein is CASSAGGFGEQYF. Variable domain in full (rest from reference TRBV18 and TRBJ2-7): NAGVMQNPRHLVRRRGQEARLRCSPMKGHSHVYWYRQLPEEGLKFMVYLQKENIIDESGMPKERFSAEFPKEGPSILRIQQVVRGDSAAYFCASSAGGFGEQYFGPGTRLTVT.

A note on this clone: Within the sample, other DNA sequences also encode this same CDR3. V is TRBV30 and J is TRBJ2-7; D is possibly TRBD2 (7 bases). The CDR3 runs to 13 residues. Germline CDR1 GTSNPN, CDR2 SVGIG (reference sequence). Trimming stripped 2 bases from V and 8 bases from J, with 16 bases between. In nucleotides, the CDR3 is TGTGCCTGGAGTACGGAGGGGGGGGGCCAGCAGTACTTC. This codes for CAWSTEGGGQQYF.

This clone was picked up one time. The chain recombines TRBV11-3 with TRBJ2-7, with 8 bases that match TRBD2. Germline V lookup: CDR1 SGHNT, CDR2 YENEEA. This CDR3 comprises 15 residues. With 5 bases clipped from V and 3 bases from J, the junction kept 9 bases outside the gene matches. The chain's CDR3 is CASSRPGLDLYEQYF. The DNA for the CDR3 is TGTGCCAGCAGCCGCCCGGGACTAGACCTCTACGAGCAGTACTTC.

In the case of this clone: Other DNA sequences in this sample translate to the same CDR3. This chain uses TRBV5-1 with TRBJ1-4; TRBD1 matches 10 bases. The V and J ends lost 3 bases and 5 bases, in that order; junction bases with no gene match: 1. The CDR3 has 14 amino acids. Germline V gene data show CDR1 as SGHRS and CDR2 as YFSETQ. The DNA of the CDR3 is TGCGCCAGCAGCTCGGGACAGGGGAATGAAAAACTGTTTTTT. Translation gives CASSSGQGNEKLFF.